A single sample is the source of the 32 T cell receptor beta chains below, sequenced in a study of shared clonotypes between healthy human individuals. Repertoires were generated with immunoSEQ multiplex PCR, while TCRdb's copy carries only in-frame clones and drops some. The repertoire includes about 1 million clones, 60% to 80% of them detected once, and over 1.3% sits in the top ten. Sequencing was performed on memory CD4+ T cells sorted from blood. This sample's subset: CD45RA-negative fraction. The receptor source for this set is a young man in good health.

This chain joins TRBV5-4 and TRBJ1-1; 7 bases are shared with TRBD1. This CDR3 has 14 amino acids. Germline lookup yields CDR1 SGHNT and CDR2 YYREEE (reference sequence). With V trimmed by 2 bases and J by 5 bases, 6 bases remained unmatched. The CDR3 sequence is CASSLQGPGTEAFF. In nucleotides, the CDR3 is TGTGCCAGCAGCTTACAGGGGCCGGGGACTGAAGCTTTCTTT. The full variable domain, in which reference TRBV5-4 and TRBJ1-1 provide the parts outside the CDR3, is ETGVTQSPTHLIKTRGQQVTLRCSSQSGHNTVSWYQQALGQGPQFIFQYYREEENGRGNFPPRFSGLQFPNYSSELNVNALELDDSALYLCASSLQGPGTEAFFGQGTRLTVV.

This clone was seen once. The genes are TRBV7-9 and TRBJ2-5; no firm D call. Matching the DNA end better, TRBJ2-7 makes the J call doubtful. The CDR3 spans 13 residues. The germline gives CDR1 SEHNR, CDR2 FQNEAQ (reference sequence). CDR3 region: CASSLGHPYEQYF. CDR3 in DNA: TGTGCCAGCAGCTTAGGGCATCCCTACGAGCAGTACTTC.

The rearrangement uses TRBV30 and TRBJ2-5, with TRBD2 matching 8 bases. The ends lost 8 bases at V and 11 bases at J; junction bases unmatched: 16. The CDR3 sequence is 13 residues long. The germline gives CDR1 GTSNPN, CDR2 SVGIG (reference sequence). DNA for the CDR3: TGTGCCACCCACACGGGAGGGCCTCGGGAGCAGTACTTC. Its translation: CATHTGGPREQYF.

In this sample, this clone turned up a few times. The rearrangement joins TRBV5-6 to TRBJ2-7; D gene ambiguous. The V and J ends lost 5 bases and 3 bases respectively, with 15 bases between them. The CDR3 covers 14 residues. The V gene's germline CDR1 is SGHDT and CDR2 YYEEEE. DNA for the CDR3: TGTGCCAGCAGTGGATTGCAGGCAAACTACGAGCAGTACTTC. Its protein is CASSGLQANYEQYF.

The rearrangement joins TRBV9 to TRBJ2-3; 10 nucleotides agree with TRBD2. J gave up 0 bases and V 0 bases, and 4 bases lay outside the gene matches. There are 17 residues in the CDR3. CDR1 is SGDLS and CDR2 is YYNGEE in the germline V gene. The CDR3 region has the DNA TGTGCCAGCAGCGTAGAAGGAGCGGGGGGGAGCACAGATACGCAGTATTTT. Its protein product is CASSVEGAGGSTDTQYF.

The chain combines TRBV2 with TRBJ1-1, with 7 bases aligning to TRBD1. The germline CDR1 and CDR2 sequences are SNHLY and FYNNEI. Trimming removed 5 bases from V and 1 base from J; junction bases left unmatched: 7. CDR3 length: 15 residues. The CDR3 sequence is CASSFSTGANTEAFF. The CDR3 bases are TGTGCCAGCAGTTTTTCTACAGGGGCGAACACTGAAGCTTTCTTT.

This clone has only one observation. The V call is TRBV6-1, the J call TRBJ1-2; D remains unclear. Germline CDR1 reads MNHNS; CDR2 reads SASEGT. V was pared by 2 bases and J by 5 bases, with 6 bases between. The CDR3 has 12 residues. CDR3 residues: CASSEKVYGYTF. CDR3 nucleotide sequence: TGTGCCAGCAGTGAAAAAGTGTATGGCTACACCTTC.

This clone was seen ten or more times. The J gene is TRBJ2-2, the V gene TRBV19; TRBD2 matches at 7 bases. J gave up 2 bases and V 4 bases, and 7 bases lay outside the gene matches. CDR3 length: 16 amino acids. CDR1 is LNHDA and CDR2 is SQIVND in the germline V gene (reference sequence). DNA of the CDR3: TGTGCCAGTAGTACTACCGGGACTATCAACACCGGGGAGCTGTTTTTT. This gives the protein CASSTTGTINTGELFF.

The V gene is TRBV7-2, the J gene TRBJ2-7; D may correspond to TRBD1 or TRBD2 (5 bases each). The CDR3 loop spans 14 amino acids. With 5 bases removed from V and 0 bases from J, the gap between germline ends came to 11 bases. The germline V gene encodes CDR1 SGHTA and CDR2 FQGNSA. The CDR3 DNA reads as TGTGCCAGCAGCGAACCCGGGACCTCCTACGAGCAGTACTTC. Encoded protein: CASSEPGTSYEQYF.

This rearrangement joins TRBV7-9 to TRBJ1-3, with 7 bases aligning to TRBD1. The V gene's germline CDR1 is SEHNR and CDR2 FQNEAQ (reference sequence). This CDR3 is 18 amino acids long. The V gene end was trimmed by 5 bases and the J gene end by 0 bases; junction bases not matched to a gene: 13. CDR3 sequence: CASSTGQEKVLSGNTIYF. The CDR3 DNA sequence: TGTGCCAGCAGCACCGGACAGGAAAAGGTTCTCTCTGGAAACACCATATATTTT.

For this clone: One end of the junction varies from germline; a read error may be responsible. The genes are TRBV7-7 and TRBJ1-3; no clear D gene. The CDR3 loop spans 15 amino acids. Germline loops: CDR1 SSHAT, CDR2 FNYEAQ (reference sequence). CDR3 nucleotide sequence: TGTGCTAGCAGCCCGACCTTGGACTCTGGAAACACCATATATTTT. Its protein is CASSPTLDSGNTIYF.

As DNA, the CDR3 is TGTGCCAGCAGTGATCTTAAAGCGGGGTATGAGCAGTTCTTC. Its protein product is CASSDLKAGYEQFF. This chain connects TRBV25-1 to TRBJ2-1; TRBD2 matches at 7 bases. The V segment lost 3 bases and the J segment 8 bases; nucleotides outside the gene matches: 7. Germline CDR1 MGHDK, CDR2 SYGVNS. The CDR3 spans 14 residues.

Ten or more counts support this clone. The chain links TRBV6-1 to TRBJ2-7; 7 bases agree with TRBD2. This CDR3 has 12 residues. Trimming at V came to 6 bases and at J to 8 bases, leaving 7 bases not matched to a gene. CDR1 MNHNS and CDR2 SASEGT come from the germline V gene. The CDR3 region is CASRPGGGKQYF. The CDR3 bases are TGTGCCAGCAGACCTGGGGGAGGGAAGCAGTACTTC.

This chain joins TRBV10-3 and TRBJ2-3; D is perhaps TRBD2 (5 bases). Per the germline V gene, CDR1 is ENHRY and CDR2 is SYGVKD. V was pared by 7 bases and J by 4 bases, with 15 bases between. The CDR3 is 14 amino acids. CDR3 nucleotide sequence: TGTGCCATCAACGGGCGGGTAGGAGCAGATACGCAGTATTTT. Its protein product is CAINGRVGADTQYF.

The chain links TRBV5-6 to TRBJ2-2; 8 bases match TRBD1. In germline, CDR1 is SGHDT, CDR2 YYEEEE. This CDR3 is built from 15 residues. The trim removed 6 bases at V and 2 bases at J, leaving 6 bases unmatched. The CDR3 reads CASIRQGLNTGELFF. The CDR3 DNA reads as TGTGCCAGCATCCGACAGGGGCTTAACACCGGGGAGCTGTTTTTT.

The CDR3 protein is CASSPDRETGANVLTF. Here the CDR3 DNA reads TGCGCCAGCAGTCCCGACAGGGAAACTGGGGCCAACGTCCTGACTTTC. The chain carries TRBV5-1 and TRBJ2-6; TRBD1 agrees at 7 bases. Germline loops: CDR1 SGHRS, CDR2 YFSETQ. The V gene end was trimmed by 5 bases and the J gene end by 2 bases; junction bases not matched to a gene: 7. This CDR3 spans 16 amino acids. Together with reference TRBV5-1 and TRBJ2-6, the CDR3 gives the full variable domain: KAGVTQTPRYLIKTRGQQVTLSCSPISGHRSVSWYQQTPGQGLQFLFEYFSETQRNKGNFPGRFSGRQFSNSRSEMNVSTLELGDSALYLCASSPDRETGANVLTFGAGSRLTVL.

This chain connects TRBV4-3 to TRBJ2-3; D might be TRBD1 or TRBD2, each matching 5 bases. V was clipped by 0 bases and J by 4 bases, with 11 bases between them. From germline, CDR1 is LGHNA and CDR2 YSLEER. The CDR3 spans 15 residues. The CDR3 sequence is CASSQDARGADTQYF. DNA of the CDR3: TGCGCCAGCAGCCAAGACGCGAGGGGTGCAGATACGCAGTATTTT.

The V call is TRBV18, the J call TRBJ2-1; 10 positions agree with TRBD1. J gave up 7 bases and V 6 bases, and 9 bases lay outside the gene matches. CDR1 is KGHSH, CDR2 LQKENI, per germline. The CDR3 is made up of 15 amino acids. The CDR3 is CASSSTGGWENEQFF. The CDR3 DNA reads TGTGCCAGCTCGTCGACAGGGGGCTGGGAAAATGAGCAGTTCTTC.

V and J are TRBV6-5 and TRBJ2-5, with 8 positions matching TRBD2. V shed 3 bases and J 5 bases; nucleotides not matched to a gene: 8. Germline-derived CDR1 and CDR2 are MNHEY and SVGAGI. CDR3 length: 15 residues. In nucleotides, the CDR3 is TGTGCCAGCAGTTATGTCGAGCGGGGGCGTGAGACCCAGTACTTC. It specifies CASSYVERGRETQYF.

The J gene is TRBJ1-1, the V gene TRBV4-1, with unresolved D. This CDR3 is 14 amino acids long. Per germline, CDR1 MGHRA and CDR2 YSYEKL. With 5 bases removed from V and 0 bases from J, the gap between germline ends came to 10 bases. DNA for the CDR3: TGCGCCAGCAGCTCCCCCACCATGAACACTGAAGCTTTCTTT. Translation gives CASSSPTMNTEAFF.

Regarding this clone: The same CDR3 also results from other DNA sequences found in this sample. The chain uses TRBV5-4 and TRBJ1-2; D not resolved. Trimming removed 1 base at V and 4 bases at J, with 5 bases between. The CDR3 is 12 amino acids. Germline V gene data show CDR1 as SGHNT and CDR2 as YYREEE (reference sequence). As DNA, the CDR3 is TGTGCCAGCAGCTTGTCGGGCTATGGCTACACCTTC. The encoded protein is CASSLSGYGYTF.

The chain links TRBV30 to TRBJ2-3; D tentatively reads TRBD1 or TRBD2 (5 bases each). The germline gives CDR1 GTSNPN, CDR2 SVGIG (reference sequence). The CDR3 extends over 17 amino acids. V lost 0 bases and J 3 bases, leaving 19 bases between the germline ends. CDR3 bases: TGTGCCTGGAGTGTACTAGAAAGGGGTTATTGGACAGATACGCAGTATTTT. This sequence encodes CAWSVLERGYWTDTQYF.

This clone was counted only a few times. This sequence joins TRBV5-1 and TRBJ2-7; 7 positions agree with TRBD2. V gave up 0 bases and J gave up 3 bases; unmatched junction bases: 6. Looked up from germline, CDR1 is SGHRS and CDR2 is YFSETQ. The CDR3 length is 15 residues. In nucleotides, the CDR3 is TGCGCCAGCAGCTTGGCATCAGGGAGGGACTACGAGCAGTACTTC. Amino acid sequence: CASSLASGRDYEQYF.

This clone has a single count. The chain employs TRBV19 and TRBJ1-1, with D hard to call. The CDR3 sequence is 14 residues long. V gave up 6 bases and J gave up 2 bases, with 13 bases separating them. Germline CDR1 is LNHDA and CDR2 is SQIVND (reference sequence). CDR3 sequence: CASSTTGINTEAFF. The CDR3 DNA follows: TGTGCCAGTAGCACGACGGGGATAAACACTGAAGCTTTCTTT.

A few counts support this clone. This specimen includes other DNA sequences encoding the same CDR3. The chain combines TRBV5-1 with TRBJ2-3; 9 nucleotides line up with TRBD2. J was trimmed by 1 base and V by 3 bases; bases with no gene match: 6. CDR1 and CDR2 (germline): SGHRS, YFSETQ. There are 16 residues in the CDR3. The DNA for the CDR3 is TGCGCCAGCAGCTCTCGCTTAGCGGGGGGCACAGATACGCAGTATTTT. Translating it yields CASSSRLAGGTDTQYF.

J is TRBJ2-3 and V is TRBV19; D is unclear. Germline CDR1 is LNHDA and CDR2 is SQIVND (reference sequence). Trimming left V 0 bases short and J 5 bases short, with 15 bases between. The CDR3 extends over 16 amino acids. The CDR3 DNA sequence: TGTGCCAGTAGTATAGATCAAGCTCTAGTCCGAGATACGCAGTATTTT. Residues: CASSIDQALVRDTQYF.

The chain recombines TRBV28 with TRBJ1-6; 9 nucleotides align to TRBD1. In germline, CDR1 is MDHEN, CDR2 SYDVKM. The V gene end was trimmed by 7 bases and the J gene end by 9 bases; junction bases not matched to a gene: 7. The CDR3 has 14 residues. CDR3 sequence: CASNYRDRASPLHF. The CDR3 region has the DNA TGTGCCAGCAATTACCGGGACAGGGCTTCACCCCTCCACTTT.

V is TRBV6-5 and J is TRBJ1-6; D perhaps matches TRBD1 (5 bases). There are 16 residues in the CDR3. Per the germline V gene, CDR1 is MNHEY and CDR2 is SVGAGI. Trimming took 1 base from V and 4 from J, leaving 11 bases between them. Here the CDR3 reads CASSYLSGRYNSPLHF. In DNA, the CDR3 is TGTGCCAGCAGTTACTTGTCAGGGCGGTATAATTCACCCCTCCACTTT.

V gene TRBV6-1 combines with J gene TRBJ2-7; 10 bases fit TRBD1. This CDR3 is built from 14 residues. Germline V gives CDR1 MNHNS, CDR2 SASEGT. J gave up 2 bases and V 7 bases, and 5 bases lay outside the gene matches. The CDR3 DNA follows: TGTGCCAGCACCTCCGGGACAGGGGCCTACGAGCAGTACTTC. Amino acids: CASTSGTGAYEQYF.

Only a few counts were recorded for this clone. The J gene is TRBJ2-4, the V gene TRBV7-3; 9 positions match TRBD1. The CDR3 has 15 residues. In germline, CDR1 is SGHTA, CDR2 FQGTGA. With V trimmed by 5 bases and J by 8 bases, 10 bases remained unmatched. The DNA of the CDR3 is TGTGCCAGCAGCCAGACCGGGACAGGGCGCGACATTCAGTACTTC. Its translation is CASSQTGTGRDIQYF.

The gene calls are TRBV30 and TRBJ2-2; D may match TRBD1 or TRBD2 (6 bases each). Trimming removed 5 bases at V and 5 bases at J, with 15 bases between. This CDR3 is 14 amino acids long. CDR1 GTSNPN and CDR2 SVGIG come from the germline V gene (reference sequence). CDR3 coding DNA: TGTGCCTGGGGAGGGGGACTGTCAACCGGGGAGCTGTTTTTT. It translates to CAWGGGLSTGELFF.

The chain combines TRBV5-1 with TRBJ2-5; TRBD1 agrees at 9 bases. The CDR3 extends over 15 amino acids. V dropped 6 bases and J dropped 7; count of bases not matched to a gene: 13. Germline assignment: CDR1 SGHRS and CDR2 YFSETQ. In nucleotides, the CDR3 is TGCGCCAGCAAAGAGGGGACAGGGAGTATAGGGACCCAGTACTTC. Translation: CASKEGTGSIGTQYF.